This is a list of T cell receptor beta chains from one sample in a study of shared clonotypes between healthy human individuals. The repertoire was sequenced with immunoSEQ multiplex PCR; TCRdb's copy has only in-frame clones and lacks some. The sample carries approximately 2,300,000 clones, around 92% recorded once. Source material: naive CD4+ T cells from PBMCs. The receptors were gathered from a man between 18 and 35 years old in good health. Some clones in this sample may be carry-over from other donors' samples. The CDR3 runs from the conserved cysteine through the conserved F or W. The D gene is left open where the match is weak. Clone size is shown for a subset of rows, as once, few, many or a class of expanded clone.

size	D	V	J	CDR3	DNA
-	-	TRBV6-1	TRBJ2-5	CASSRPGHSQETQYF	TGTGCCAGCAGTCGCCCGGGACATTCCCAAGAGACCCAGTACTTC
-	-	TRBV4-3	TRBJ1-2	CASSQKAAVTGAYGYTF	TGCGCCAGCAGCCAGAAAGCCGCGGTCACAGGTGCCTATGGCTACACCTTC
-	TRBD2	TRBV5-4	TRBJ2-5	CASSGSTSGSIETQYF	TGTGCCAGCAGCGGAAGTACTAGCGGGAGCATAGAGACCCAGTACTTC
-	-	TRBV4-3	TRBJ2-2	CASSQDLVNRPGELFF	TGCGCCAGCAGCCAAGATTTGGTGAACCGCCCCGGGGAGCTGTTTTTT
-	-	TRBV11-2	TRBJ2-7	CASSLQGLYEQYF	TGTGCCAGCAGCTTACAGGGGCTCTACGAGCAGTACTTC
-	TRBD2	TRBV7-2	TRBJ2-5	CASSSGGGQYF	TGTGCCAGCAGCTCGGGCGGGGGCCAGTACTTC
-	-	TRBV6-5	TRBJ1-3	CASSYSGFGNTIYF	TGTGCCAGCAGTTACTCCGGGTTTGGAAACACCATATATTTT
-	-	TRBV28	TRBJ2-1	CASSLERNEQFF	TGTGCCAGCAGTTTGGAGCGAAATGAGCAGTTCTTC
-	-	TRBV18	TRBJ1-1	CASSPQEAKQEAFF	TGTGCCAGCTCACCACAGGAGGCCAAGCAGGAAGCTTTCTTT
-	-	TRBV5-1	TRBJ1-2	CASSLAVGSSGYGYTF	TGCGCCAGCAGCTTGGCAGTAGGTTCGAGTGGCTATGGCTACACCTTC
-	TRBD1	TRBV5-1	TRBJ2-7	CASSLGQGEYEQYF	TGCGCCAGCAGCTTAGGACAGGGCGAATACGAGCAGTACTTC
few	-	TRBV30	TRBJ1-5	CAWSPGGSNQPQHF	TGTGCCTGGAGTCCCGGGGGGAGCAATCAGCCCCAGCATTTT
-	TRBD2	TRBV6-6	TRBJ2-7	CASSYGEGIYEQYF	TGTGCCAGCAGTTACGGGGAGGGGATCTACGAGCAGTACTTC
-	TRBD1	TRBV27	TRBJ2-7	CASSLGDRDYEQYF	TGTGCCAGCAGTTTAGGGGACAGGGATTACGAGCAGTACTTC
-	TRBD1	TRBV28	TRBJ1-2	CASSPPLTGGYTF	TGTGCCAGCAGTCCACCCTTGACAGGGGGCTACACCTTC
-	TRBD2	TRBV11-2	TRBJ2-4	CASSPQLTSVKNIQYF	TGTGCCAGCAGCCCCCAACTTACTAGCGTCAAAAACATTCAGTACTTC
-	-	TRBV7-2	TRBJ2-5	CASSLGVNQETQYF	TGTGCCAGCAGCTTAGGGGTGAACCAAGAGACCCAGTACTTC
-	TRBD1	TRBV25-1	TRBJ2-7	CASSNPGQGRYEQYF	TGTGCCAGCAGTAATCCGGGACAGGGGAGGTACGAGCAGTACTTC
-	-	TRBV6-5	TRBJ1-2	CASSYSGGNYGYTF	TGTGCCAGCAGTTACTCTGGGGGAAACTATGGCTACACCTTC
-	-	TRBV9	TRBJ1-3	CASSVGGAFEGNTIYF	TGTGCCAGCAGCGTAGGGGGGGCCTTTGAGGGAAACACCATATATTTT
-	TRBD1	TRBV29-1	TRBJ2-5	CSVVPVTGDQETQYF	TGCAGCGTTGTTCCCGTGACAGGGGACCAAGAGACCCAGTACTTC
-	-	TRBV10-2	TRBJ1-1	CASSANSRNTEAFF	TGCGCCAGCAGTGCGAATAGTCGGAACACTGAAGCTTTCTTT
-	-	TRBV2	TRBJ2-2	CASKRGDNTGELFF	TGTGCCAGCAAAAGAGGAGACAACACCGGGGAGCTGTTTTTT
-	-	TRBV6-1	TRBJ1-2	CASSARDLFNYGYTF	TGTGCCAGCAGTGCTCGGGACCTATTTAACTATGGCTACACCTTC
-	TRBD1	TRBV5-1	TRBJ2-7	CASSLGDRAYEQYF	TGCGCCAGCAGCTTGGGGGACAGGGCCTACGAGCAGTACTTC
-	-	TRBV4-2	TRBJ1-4	CASSPNVGATNEKLFF	TGTGCCAGCAGCCCCAACGTGGGGGCAACTAATGAAAAACTGTTTTTT
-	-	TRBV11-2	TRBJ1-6	CASSLGLQAATLHF	TGTGCCAGCAGCTTAGGGTTGCAGGCGGCCACCCTCCACTTT
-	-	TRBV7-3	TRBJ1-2	CASSLESGDYGYTF	TGTGCCAGCAGCTTAGAGTCAGGGGACTATGGCTACACCTTC
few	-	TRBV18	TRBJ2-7	CASSPGSSYEQYF	TGTGCCAGCTCACCAGGCAGCTCCTACGAGCAGTACTTC
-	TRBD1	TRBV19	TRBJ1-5	CASSIGQGGLAGPQHF	TGTGCCAGTAGTATCGGGCAGGGGGGACTTGCGGGGCCCCAGCATTTT
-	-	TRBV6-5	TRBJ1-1	CASSPPGQNTEAFF	TGTGCCAGCAGCCCTCCCGGACAGAACACTGAAGCTTTCTTT
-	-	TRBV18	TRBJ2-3	CASSPPGTDTQYF	TGTGCCAGCTCACCCCCTGGCACAGATACGCAGTATTTT
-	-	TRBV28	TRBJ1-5	CASSGRGHQWRLRDNQPQHF	TGTGCCAGCTCCGGCAGGGGACATCAGTGGAGATTAAGAGACAATCAGCCCCAGCATTTT
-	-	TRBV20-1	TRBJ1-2	CSFYGYTF	TGCAGCTTCTATGGCTACACCTTC
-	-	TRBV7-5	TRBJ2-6	CARSLARDRGEGSSGANVLTF	TGTGCCAGAAGCTTAGCGAGGGACAGGGGAGAAGGTAGCTCTGGGGCCAACGTCCTGACTTTC
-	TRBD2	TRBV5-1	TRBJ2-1	CASSPRDSGSNEQFF	TGCGCCAGCAGCCCCCGGGATAGCGGGAGCAATGAGCAGTTCTTC
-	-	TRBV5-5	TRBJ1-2	CASSLFTGSREGYTF	TGTGCCAGCAGCTTGTTCACAGGGTCTAGGGAAGGCTACACCTTC
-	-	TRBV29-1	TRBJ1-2	CSVGGGRNYGYTF	TGCAGCGTTGGGGGGGGTAGGAACTATGGCTACACCTTC
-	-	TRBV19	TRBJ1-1	CASIREGPITEAFF	TGTGCCAGTATTCGGGAAGGTCCGATCACTGAAGCTTTCTTT
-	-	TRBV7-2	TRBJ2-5	CASSFNLGGEETQYF	TGTGCCAGCAGCTTCAATCTGGGGGGAGAAGAGACCCAGTACTTC
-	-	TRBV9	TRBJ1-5	CASSVEEGTQPQHF	TGTGCCAGCAGCGTAGAAGAGGGGACTCAGCCCCAGCATTTT